The 10 T cell receptor beta chains in this list originate from one sample, sequenced in a study of blood T cell repertoires in COVID-19. Clones were sequenced by immunoSEQ multiplex PCR, and TCRdb holds only the in-frame ones, with some missing. The table lists around 130,000 clones, 90% of them singletons. What was sequenced was peripheral blood. The receptors stem from a man aged 60 to 75 with COVID-19, enrolled during active disease.

J is TRBJ2-7 and V is TRBV5-4; D remains unclear. Trimming took 4 bases from V and 6 from J, leaving 11 bases between them. The CDR3 covers 12 residues. Germline CDR1 and CDR2: SGHNT and YYREEE (reference sequence). The CDR3 nucleotides read TGTGCCAGCAGCCTATGGCCTAGCGAGCAGTACTTC. This sequence encodes CASSLWPSEQYF.

The chain employs TRBV28 and TRBJ1-5; TRBD1 matches 7 bases. This CDR3 comprises 13 residues. Germline V lookup: CDR1 MDHEN, CDR2 SYDVKM. V was clipped by 8 bases and J by 4 bases; unmatched bases: 5. The CDR3 DNA reads TGTGCCAGCGAGGGACAGTCGAATCAGCCCCAGCATTTT. This codes for CASEGQSNQPQHF.

This chain connects TRBV24-1 to TRBJ2-2, with TRBD1 matching over 7 bases. Germline CDR1 and CDR2: KGHDR and SFDVKD. This CDR3 has 15 residues. With 3 bases clipped from V and 3 bases from J, the junction kept 3 bases outside the gene matches. The CDR3 loop reads CATSDTGTDTGELFF. The CDR3 DNA reads TGTGCCACCAGTGATACAGGGACAGACACCGGGGAGCTGTTTTTT.

This sequence joins TRBV19 and TRBJ1-1, with D perhaps TRBD1 (6 bases). The germline gives CDR1 LNHDA, CDR2 SQIVND (reference sequence). Trimming stripped 2 bases from V and 0 bases from J, with 13 bases between. The CDR3 totals 16 residues. Written as DNA, the CDR3 is TGTGCCAGTAGTATAAACTCCGGGACAATGAACACTGAAGCTTTCTTT. This sequence encodes CASSINSGTMNTEAFF.

The rearrangement joins TRBV19 to TRBJ2-1; TRBD2 is a possible D gene (6 bases). Germline-derived CDR1 and CDR2 are LNHDA and SQIVND (reference sequence). The CDR3 runs 14 residues. Trimming removed 4 bases at V and 8 bases at J, with 15 bases between. The CDR3 is CASSRGLPGDEQFF. DNA of the CDR3: TGTGCCAGTAGTAGGGGACTCCCGGGGGATGAGCAGTTCTTC.

This clone has only a few counts. The V gene is TRBV10-1, the J gene TRBJ2-2; 8 bases map to TRBD1. CDR3 length: 16 residues. The trim removed 2 bases at V and 3 bases at J, leaving 5 bases unmatched. Germline CDR1 and CDR2: WNHNN and SYGVQD (reference sequence). The CDR3 DNA reads TGCGCCAGCAGTGAGGCGACAGGGGTAGACACCGGGGAGCTGTTTTTT. Its protein product is CASSEATGVDTGELFF.

Remarks on this clone: A read error may account for a junction end that differs from germline. The rearrangement links TRBV6-5 to TRBJ2-7; TRBD1 matches at 11 bases. This CDR3 comprises 15 residues. Germline assignment: CDR1 MNHEY and CDR2 SVGAGI. The CDR3 reads CAGSYRGQGDYEQYF. The CDR3 DNA reads as TGTGCCGGCAGTTACCGGGGACAGGGGGACTACGAGCAGTACTTC.

V gene TRBV29-1 combines with J gene TRBJ1-4; TRBD1 agrees at 7 bases. The CDR3 has 14 residues. Germline V gene lookup returns CDR1 SQVTM and CDR2 ANQGSEA. J lost 3 bases, V lost 7 bases, and 8 bases had no gene match. As DNA, the CDR3 is TGCAGCGCAAACACCGGGACAGCTAATGAAAAACTGTTTTTT. Translating gives CSANTGTANEKLFF.

The chain couples TRBV6-4 to TRBJ1-5, with a possible D match to TRBD1 (6 bases). The V end lost 2 bases, the J end lost 7 bases, and 6 bases lay between the germline ends. The CDR3 is made up of 12 amino acids. CDR1 and CDR2 from the germline V gene are MRHNA and SNTAGT. The CDR3 loop reads CASSDDRQPQHF. Here the CDR3 DNA reads TGTGCCAGCAGTGACGACAGGCAGCCCCAGCATTTT.

The genes are TRBV11-2 and TRBJ2-5, with TRBD1 matching over 7 bases. J lost 2 bases, V lost 1 base, and 4 bases had no gene match. CDR1 and CDR2 (germline): SGHAT, FQNNGV. This CDR3 has 15 amino acids. The CDR3 sequence is CASSLVGRGQETQYF. CDR3 sequence (DNA): TGTGCCAGCAGCTTAGTAGGCAGGGGGCAAGAGACCCAGTACTTC.